The present entry profiles one T cell receptor (beta chain) with its context. Profiling relied on immunoSEQ multiplex PCR, and the TCRdb table lists in-frame clones only, not all of them. This sample yields some 28,000 clones, of which roughly 76% are seen a single time; 2% to 2.5% belongs to the top ten. This entry belongs to a study of PD-L1 blockade in urothelial cancer. Across the whole study: Patients had received 0 to 3 prior chemotherapy regimens. It was at 3 weeks (second dose) and 6 weeks after treatment start that blood was analyzed.

Losses at the gene ends were 4 bases for V and 2 bases for J; bases not matched to a gene: 5. This CDR3 has 14 residues. Germline CDR1 and CDR2: SGHDT and YYEEEE. Diagnoses among patients were locally advanced or metastatic urothelial carcinoma. Sequencing was performed on PBMCs, taken around atezolizumab (anti-PD-L1) treatment. The TCR sequence derives from a man over 45 with urothelial cancer. The V call is TRBV5-6, the J call TRBJ2-7, with TRBD2 matching over 8 bases. The CDR3 DNA sequence: TGTGCCAGCAGCCCCGGACTAGCAACCTACGAGCAGTACTTC. This codes for CASSPGLATYEQYF.